The source of this T cell receptor beta chain is a study of T cells in Graves' hyperthyroidism and ophthalmopathy. RNA transcripts yielded amplified TCR beta CDR3 regions. Primed by the HTBI set, a first-round RT-PCR was run on the TCR CDR3. TCRdb re-called the multiplex PCR reads with MiXCR, one entry per CDR3 protein. The table lists some 550,000 distinct CDR3 sequences, more than 20% of them singletons. With respect to this clonotype: A much larger clone lies one base from this, so it may be a read error.

The germline gives CDR1 SGHDT, CDR2 YYEEEE. There are 15 residues in the CDR3. The ends were cut back, 4 bases at V and 4 bases at J, with 17 bases in the middle. This TCR was recovered from a man aged 18 to 30 with Graves' hyperthyroidism. The sample was blood. The V call is TRBV5-6, the J call TRBJ1-2; weak D call: TRBD1 (5 bases). CDR3 residues: CASSRGTDGIYGYTF. The CDR3 region has the DNA TGTGCCAGCAGCAGAGGGACCGACGGAATCTATGGCTACACCTTC.